These T cell receptor beta chains were read from a single sample in a study of cytomegalovirus exposure and HLA in healthy donors. Method: immunoSEQ multiplex PCR; TCRdb's copy keeps in-frame clones and lacks some. The sample totals 200,000 to 250,000 clones. The sample taken for sequencing was PBMCs. These receptors were collected from a woman between 25 and 40 years old in good health and CMV-seropositive. CDR3s include the opening cysteine and the closing phenylalanine or tryptophan. A D gene is named only where the DNA matches it firmly.

>-|TRBJ2-1|13|TRBV5-1
CASSLGANNEQFF
TGCGCCAGCAGCTTGGGGGCCAACAATGAGCAGTTCTTC
>-|TRBJ1-4|11|TRBV29-1
CSVVDSEKLFF
TGCAGCGTAGTAGACAGCGAAAAACTGTTTTTT
>TRBD1|TRBJ2-7|15|TRBV6-5
CASSSDRVHSYEQYF
TGTGCCAGCAGTTCCGACAGGGTTCACTCCTACGAGCAGTACTTC
>TRBD1|TRBJ1-2|12|TRBV5-1
CASSLRQGDYTF
TGCGCCAGCAGCTTGAGGCAGGGGGACTACACCTTC
>-|TRBJ2-1|15|TRBV2
CASMRGRLGYDEQFF
TGTGCCAGCATGCGGGGGCGACTTGGGTATGATGAGCAGTTCTTC
>-|TRBJ2-3|13|TRBV18
CASSPRFTDTQYF
TGTGCCAGCTCACCGCGATTCACAGATACGCAGTATTTT
>TRBD1|TRBJ1-4|16|TRBV6-6
CASSPLVGTDLRKLFF
TGTGCCAGCAGCCCATTGGTCGGGACAGACCTTAGGAAACTGTTTTTT
>-|TRBJ1-4|16|TRBV5-6
CASSLRTVTDDEKLFF
TGTGCCAGCAGCCTTCGCACCGTGACAGACGATGAAAAACTGTTTTTT
>TRBD1|TRBJ2-7|12|TRBV2
CASTAGGYEQYF
TGTGCCAGCACGGCAGGGGGTTACGAGCAGTACTTC
>-|TRBJ2-7|13|TRBV29-1
CSVGTGEVYEQYF
TGCAGCGTTGGGACGGGAGAGGTTTACGAGCAGTACTTC
>-|TRBJ2-7|15|TRBV13
CASSLSQGRDYEQYF
TGTGCCAGCAGCTTATCGCAGGGAAGGGACTACGAGCAGTACTTC
>TRBD1|TRBJ1-5|19|TRBV18
CASSPTTGYGSRSNQPQHF
TGTGCCAGCTCACCAACGACAGGGTACGGGTCTAGGAGCAATCAGCCCCAGCATTTT
>TRBD1|TRBJ2-7|14|TRBV5-4
CASSPGQGVYEQYF
TGTGCCAGCAGCCCGGGACAGGGGGTATACGAGCAGTACTTC
>-|TRBJ2-5|15|TRBV7-7
CASSPQVNLRETQYF
TGTGCCAGCAGCCCCCAGGTTAACCTAAGAGAGACCCAGTACTTC
>-|TRBJ1-5|17|TRBV2
CASSDGWDNWPNQPQHF
TGTGCCAGCAGTGATGGCTGGGACAACTGGCCCAATCAGCCCCAGCATTTT
>-|TRBJ1-1|12|TRBV4-1
CASSQELTEAFF
TGCGCCAGCAGCCAAGAGTTAACTGAAGCTTTCTTT
>TRBD2|TRBJ2-2|16|TRBV9
CASSLSLAGNTGELFF
TGTGCCAGCAGCCTGAGCCTAGCGGGGAACACCGGGGAGCTGTTTTTT
>-|TRBJ2-7|14|TRBV19
CASSIRSGAREQYF
TGTGCCAGTAGTATCCGCTCAGGGGCGAGGGAGCAGTACTTC
>TRBD2|TRBJ2-7|16|TRBV27
CASSLWNSGSSYEQYF
TGTGCCAGCAGTTTATGGAATAGCGGGAGCTCCTACGAGCAGTACTTC
>-|TRBJ2-7|14|TRBV9
CASSREGLSYEQYF
TGTGCCAGCAGTAGAGAGGGACTTTCCTACGAGCAGTACTTC
>-|TRBJ2-7|11|TRBV20-1
CSGGDSYEQYF
TGCAGTGGGGGGGACTCCTACGAGCAGTACTTC
>TRBD1|TRBJ2-1|15|TRBV6-5
CASRPDRDYYNEQFF
TGTGCCAGCAGACCCGACAGGGATTACTACAATGAGCAGTTCTTC
>TRBD1|TRBJ1-4|14|TRBV5-1
CASSLTGGDEKLFF
TGCGCCAGCAGCTTGACAGGGGGCGATGAAAAACTGTTTTTT
>TRBD1|TRBJ2-5|15|TRBV6-6
CASSIGQGLVGSQYF
TGTGCCAGCAGTATCGGACAGGGGCTGGTAGGATCCCAGTACTTC
>-|TRBJ1-1|13|TRBV10-1
CASSRQWNTEAFF
TGCGCCAGCAGTAGACAGTGGAACACTGAAGCTTTCTTT
>-|TRBJ1-4|15|TRBV4-2
CASSPEGRAVLGLFF
TGTGCCAGCAGCCCAGAGGGGAGGGCGGTGTTGGGACTGTTTTTT
>TRBD1|TRBJ2-1|16|TRBV18
CASSPGTGGWYNEQFF
TGTGCCAGCTCACCGGGGACAGGGGGTTGGTACAATGAGCAGTTCTTC
>-|TRBJ1-1|10|TRBV2
CASSFPEAFF
TGTGCCAGCTCCTTCCCTGAAGCTTTCTTT
>TRBD2|TRBJ2-7|14|TRBV6-5
CASSYPGLQHEQYF
TGTGCCAGCAGTTACCCGGGACTACAACACGAGCAGTACTTC
>TRBD1|TRBJ2-7|15|TRBV2
CASEGQGPISYEQYF
TGTGCCAGCGAGGGACAGGGGCCTATCTCCTACGAGCAGTACTTC
>-|TRBJ2-3|14|TRBV10-3
CAISESVGTDTQYF
TGTGCCATCAGTGAGTCCGTAGGCACAGATACGCAGTATTTT
>-|TRBJ2-5|13|TRBV11-3
CASSLGPQETQYF
TGTGCCAGCAGCTTAGGGCCTCAAGAGACCCAGTACTTC
>-|TRBJ2-3|15|TRBV5-4
CASSSRGASTDTQYF
TGTGCCAGCAGCTCCCGGGGTGCTAGCACAGATACGCAGTATTTT
>TRBD1|TRBJ1-5|13|TRBV9
CASSEQGNQPQHF
TGTGCCAGCAGCGAACAGGGGAATCAGCCCCAGCATTTT
>TRBD1|TRBJ1-1|15|TRBV5-6
CASSLLQGANTEAFF
TGTGCCAGCAGCTTACTACAGGGGGCGAACACTGAAGCTTTCTTT
>-|TRBJ2-3|13|TRBV15
CATSSRQDDTQYF
TGTGCCACCAGCAGCCGACAGGACGATACGCAGTATTTT
>TRBD2|TRBJ2-1|14|TRBV7-9
CASSLLAGGNEQFF
TGTGCCAGCAGCCTACTAGCGGGAGGCAATGAGCAGTTCTTC
>TRBD2|TRBJ2-2|19|TRBV19
CASTYPGLAGGPNTGELFF
TGTGCCAGTACTTATCCGGGACTAGCGGGAGGGCCGAACACCGGGGAGCTGTTTTTT
>TRBD1|TRBJ1-5|15|TRBV5-8
CASSKDRPLGQPQHF
TGTGCCAGCAGCAAGGACAGGCCCTTGGGCCAGCCCCAGCATTTT
>-|TRBJ1-5|13|TRBV7-8
CASSRGGWEPQHF
TGTGCCAGCAGTAGGGGGGGGTGGGAGCCCCAGCATTTT
>TRBD1|TRBJ1-2|15|TRBV11-2
CASSSPLAGGNGYTF
TGTGCCAGCAGCTCCCCCTTAGCAGGGGGTAATGGTTACACCTTC
>-|TRBJ2-6|14|TRBV10-3
CAISGDSRANVLTF
TGTGCCATCAGTGGGGACTCGCGGGCCAACGTCCTGACTTTC
>-|TRBJ2-3|15|TRBV7-6
CASSPQGGSTDTQYF
TGTGCCAGCAGCCCACAGGGCGGTAGCACAGATACGCAGTATTTT
>-|TRBJ2-7|14|TRBV13
CASSLGGEGDEQYF
TGTGCCAGCAGCTTAGGAGGAGAGGGGGACGAGCAGTACTTC
>-|TRBJ1-2|13|TRBV25-1
CASSEVTGYGYTF
TGTGCCAGCAGTGAGGTAACAGGCTATGGCTACACCTTC
>-|TRBJ1-2|17|TRBV4-1
CASSQDKGPATNYGYTF
TGCGCCAGCAGCCAAGATAAGGGGCCAGCTACTAACTATGGCTACACCTTC
>TRBD1|TRBJ1-2|15|TRBV28
CASTSGTGVFNGYTF
TGTGCCAGCACCTCGGGGACAGGGGTGTTTAATGGCTACACCTTC
>-|TRBJ2-1|16|TRBV19
CASSIGGQIPYNEQFF
TGTGCCAGTAGTATAGGAGGACAGATTCCTTACAATGAGCAGTTCTTC